One and the same sample provided the 21 T cell receptor beta chains below, sequenced in a study of blood T cell repertoires in COVID-19. Clones were read by immunoSEQ multiplex PCR, and TCRdb kept only the in-frame ones, dropping some. Of 140,000 to 150,000 clones in the sample, 75% to 90% were seen once. The sequencing sample was made of peripheral blood. All receptors derive from a woman aged 45 to 65 with acute or convalescent COVID-19.

This clone was picked up one time. The chain uses TRBV5-6 and TRBJ1-4, with 10 bases matching TRBD1. Germline CDR1 and CDR2: SGHDT and YYEEEE. The CDR3 is 14 amino acids. V lost 3 bases, J lost 7 bases, and 3 bases stayed unmatched. CDR3 sequence (DNA): TGTGCCAGCAGCTCGACAGGGGGCCCTGAAAAACTGTTTTTT. Translated, it gives CASSSTGGPEKLFF. The variable domain in full, with the rest retrieved from reference TRBV5-6 and TRBJ1-4, is DAGVTQSPTHLIKTRGQQVTLRCSPKSGHDTVSWYQQALGQGPQFIFQYYEEEERQRGNFPDRFSGHQFPNYSSELNVNALLLGDSALYLCASSSTGGPEKLFFGSGTQLSVL.

This rearrangement joins TRBV3-1 (or the pseudogene TRBV3-2) to TRBJ2-6, with 7 bases identical to TRBD1. CDR1 LGHDT and CDR2 YNNKEL come from the germline V gene (reference sequence). J was trimmed by 0 bases and V by 6 bases; bases with no gene match: 5. CDR3 size: 16 residues. The DNA for the CDR3 is TGTGCCAGCAGTCGACAGGGACCCTCTGGGGCCAACGTCCTGACTTTC. It yields the protein CASSRQGPSGANVLTF.

This clone was counted between two and nine times. The same CDR3 arises from other DNA sequences in this sample as well. The chain links TRBV7-8 to TRBJ1-5, with 8 positions matching TRBD1. Trimming removed 5 bases from V and 7 bases from J; junction bases left unmatched: 7. Germline V gene lookup returns CDR1 SGHVS and CDR2 FQNEAQ. This CDR3 has 14 amino acids. The CDR3 region is CASSLGQGGQPQHF. As DNA, the CDR3 is TGTGCCAGCAGCCTCGGACAGGGCGGGCAGCCCCAGCATTTT.

The rearrangement links TRBV28 to TRBJ1-1, with a weak D call TRBD1 (5 bases). The CDR3 is 14 residues long. V lost 3 bases to trimming and J lost 3 bases, with 11 bases between them. Germline CDR1 is MDHEN and CDR2 is SYDVKM. The CDR3: CASSFYGTDTEAFF. The CDR3 DNA follows: TGTGCCAGCAGTTTCTACGGGACTGACACTGAAGCTTTCTTT.

The chain has TRBV29-1 and TRBJ1-2, with TRBD1 matching over 7 bases. CDR3 length equals 11 residues. V was pared by 7 bases and J by 10 bases, with 9 bases of the junction left unmatched. Germline V gene data show CDR1 as SQVTM and CDR2 as ANQGSEA. The CDR3 is CSALDRAVYTF. The DNA for the CDR3 is TGCAGCGCCTTAGACAGGGCCGTCTACACCTTC.

V is TRBV6-2 or TRBV6-3 and J is TRBJ1-5, with D unclear. The germline gives CDR1 MNHEY, CDR2 SVGEGT. CDR3 length equals 17 residues. Trimming left V 2 bases short and J 2 bases short, with 16 bases between. CDR3 protein: CASSYGPRGYGNQPQHF. DNA for the CDR3: TGTGCCAGCAGTTACGGGCCGCGAGGGTATGGCAATCAGCCCCAGCATTTT.

J is TRBJ1-6 and V is TRBV9; 8 positions match TRBD1. The J segment lost 7 bases and the V segment lost 0 bases, leaving 12 bases of the junction unmatched. Germline-derived CDR1 and CDR2 are SGDLS and YYNGEE. This CDR3 region has 18 residues. CDR3 nucleotides: TGTGCCAGCAGCGTAGGAAGGCAGACAGGGGTTTCAAATTCACCCCTCCACTTT. Protein: CASSVGRQTGVSNSPLHF.

The genes are TRBV14 and TRBJ2-7, with TRBD1 matching 9 bases. Losses at the gene ends were 2 bases for V and 6 bases for J; bases not matched to a gene: 14. CDR3 length: 17 residues. CDR1 SGHDN and CDR2 FVKESK come from the germline V gene. This chain's CDR3 is CASSQRGQGYAATEQYF. CDR3 nucleotide sequence: TGTGCCAGCAGCCAACGGGGACAGGGTTACGCCGCGACCGAGCAGTACTTC.

The chain uses TRBV11-2 and TRBJ2-7, with a weak D call TRBD2 (5 bases). Trimming removed 5 bases from V and 2 bases from J, with 16 bases in between. Germline assignment: CDR1 SGHAT and CDR2 FQNNGV. This CDR3 region has 15 residues. CDR3 DNA: TGTGCCAGCAGCCTCGAGGGTGGGCGGGCCTACGAGCAGTACTTC. It encodes CASSLEGGRAYEQYF.

This chain uses TRBV2 with TRBJ1-5; D unresolved. Trimming took 1 base from V and 5 from J, leaving 6 bases between them. CDR1 is SNHLY, CDR2 FYNNEI, per germline. The CDR3 sequence is 13 residues long. This chain's CDR3 is CASSEGSYQPQHF. The DNA of the CDR3 is TGTGCCAGCAGTGAAGGGAGCTATCAGCCCCAGCATTTT.

This clone was seen only once. The CDR3 nucleotides are TGCGCCAGCAGCCAAACTAGCGGGGGGGTTTTCGAGCAGTACTTC. Its translation: CASSQTSGGVFEQYF. The chain is built from TRBV4-1 and TRBJ2-7; 13 nucleotides agree with TRBD2. The CDR3 is 15 amino acids. Germline-derived CDR1 and CDR2 are MGHRA and YSYEKL. Trimming cost V 2 bases and J 6 bases; bases outside gene matches: 4.

The genes are TRBV11-2 and TRBJ1-1; 9 nucleotides align to TRBD1. CDR3 length: 19 amino acids. CDR1 and CDR2 from the germline V gene are SGHAT and FQNNGV. The V and J ends lost 5 bases and 2 bases, in that order; junction bases with no gene match: 18. CDR3 DNA: TGTGCCAGCAGCCCCCGGGACAGGGTAGATTTGGGTATCAACACTGAAGCTTTCTTT. It translates to CASSPRDRVDLGINTEAFF.

The V gene is TRBV5-1, the J gene TRBJ1-1; D is undetermined. CDR3 length: 14 residues. Germline V gene data show CDR1 as SGHRS and CDR2 as YFSETQ. Trimming removed 4 bases from V and 1 base from J, with 11 bases in between. CDR3 sequence: CASSGDGRNTEAFF. In nucleotides, the CDR3 is TGCGCCAGCAGCGGAGACGGTAGGAACACTGAAGCTTTCTTT.

V is TRBV29-1 and J is TRBJ2-3, with D possibly matching TRBD1 (6 bases). The CDR3 loop spans 15 amino acids. Trimming cost V 4 bases and J 0 bases, with 14 bases left between them. In germline, CDR1 is SQVTM, CDR2 ANQGSEA. CDR3 DNA: TGCAGCGTTGGCAGGGGAACGGCGAGCACAGATACGCAGTATTTT. It yields the protein CSVGRGTASTDTQYF.

The V call is TRBV12-5, the J call TRBJ2-3; tentatively, D is TRBD2 (5 bases). Germline loops: CDR1 LGHNT, CDR2 FRNRAP. Trimming shortened V by 2 bases and J by 2 bases, and 20 bases separated the two germline ends. The CDR3 spans 18 residues. The DNA for the CDR3 is TGTGCTAGTGGTTTGCCCCCGCGACGAAGCGGAAACACAGATACGCAGTATTTT. Encoded protein: CASGLPPRRSGNTDTQYF. Supplemented by reference TRBV12-5 and TRBJ2-3, the full variable domain reads DARVTQTPRHKVTEMGQEVTMRCQPILGHNTVFWYRQTMMQGLELLAYFRNRAPLDDSGMPKDRFSAEMPDATLATLKIQPSEPRDSAVYFCASGLPPRRSGNTDTQYFGPGTRLTVL.

The chain recombines TRBV6-5 with TRBJ2-7; TRBD2 is a possible D gene (5 bases). The CDR3 runs 14 residues. Germline loops: CDR1 MNHEY, CDR2 SVGAGI. Trimming removed 5 bases at V and 2 bases at J, with 13 bases between. CDR3 DNA sequence: TGTGCCAGCAGTAGGACTTTCCGGGCCTACGAGCAGTACTTC. This sequence encodes CASSRTFRAYEQYF.

A note on this clone: The sample has other DNA sequences that encode this CDR3 too. This chain uses TRBV5-1 with TRBJ1-1; maybe TRBD1 (5 bases). Per the germline V gene, CDR1 is SGHRS and CDR2 is YFSETQ. V lost 0 bases to trimming and J lost 0 bases, with 9 bases between them. The CDR3 contains 15 residues. The CDR3 DNA is TGCGCCAGCAGCTTGGGCGGGACTATGAACACTGAAGCTTTCTTT. This gives the protein CASSLGGTMNTEAFF.

The chain links TRBV19 to TRBJ2-7; 9 bases match TRBD1. This CDR3 is built from 15 residues. Germline V gene sequence: CDR1 LNHDA, CDR2 SQIVND (reference sequence). Germline trimming cut 6 bases from V and 5 bases from J; bases unmatched to any gene: 11. The CDR3 DNA follows: TGTGCCAGTAGCGACCCGGGACAGGGAACCCACGAGCAGTACTTC. Its protein product is CASSDPGQGTHEQYF.

This chain connects TRBV6-4 to TRBJ2-3; D may be TRBD2 (5 bases). Germline V gene data show CDR1 as MRHNA and CDR2 as SNTAGT. V shed 3 bases and J shed 1 base, with 8 bases lying between them. This CDR3 is built from 14 residues. CDR3 in amino acids: CASSEEAGTDTQYF. The CDR3 bases are TGTGCCAGCAGTGAAGAAGCGGGCACAGATACGCAGTATTTT.

The J gene is TRBJ2-1, the V gene TRBV19, with D perhaps TRBD2 (6 bases). This CDR3 contains 14 residues. V gave up 5 bases and J gave up 8 bases, with 16 bases separating them. Germline CDR1 and CDR2: LNHDA and SQIVND (reference sequence). CDR3 protein: CASSWDFTAYEQFF. As DNA, the CDR3 is TGTGCCAGTAGTTGGGACTTCACAGCCTATGAGCAGTTCTTC.

This clone was seen more than once but under ten times. The CDR3 DNA reads as TGCGCCAGCAGCTTGGCCAAGGGGACAGGGGCTGAAAAACTGTTTTTT. Translated, it gives CASSLAKGTGAEKLFF. V usage is TRBV5-1 and J usage is TRBJ1-4; 10 nucleotides agree with TRBD1. In germline, CDR1 is SGHRS, CDR2 YFSETQ. The length of the CDR3 is 16 residues. J lost 7 bases, V lost 0 bases, and 6 bases had no gene match. The full variable domain, in which reference TRBV5-1 and TRBJ1-4 provide the parts outside the CDR3, is KAGVTQTPRYLIKTRGQQVTLSCSPISGHRSVSWYQQTPGQGLQFLFEYFSETQRNKGNFPGRFSGRQFSNSRSEMNVSTLELGDSALYLCASSLAKGTGAEKLFFGSGTQLSVL.